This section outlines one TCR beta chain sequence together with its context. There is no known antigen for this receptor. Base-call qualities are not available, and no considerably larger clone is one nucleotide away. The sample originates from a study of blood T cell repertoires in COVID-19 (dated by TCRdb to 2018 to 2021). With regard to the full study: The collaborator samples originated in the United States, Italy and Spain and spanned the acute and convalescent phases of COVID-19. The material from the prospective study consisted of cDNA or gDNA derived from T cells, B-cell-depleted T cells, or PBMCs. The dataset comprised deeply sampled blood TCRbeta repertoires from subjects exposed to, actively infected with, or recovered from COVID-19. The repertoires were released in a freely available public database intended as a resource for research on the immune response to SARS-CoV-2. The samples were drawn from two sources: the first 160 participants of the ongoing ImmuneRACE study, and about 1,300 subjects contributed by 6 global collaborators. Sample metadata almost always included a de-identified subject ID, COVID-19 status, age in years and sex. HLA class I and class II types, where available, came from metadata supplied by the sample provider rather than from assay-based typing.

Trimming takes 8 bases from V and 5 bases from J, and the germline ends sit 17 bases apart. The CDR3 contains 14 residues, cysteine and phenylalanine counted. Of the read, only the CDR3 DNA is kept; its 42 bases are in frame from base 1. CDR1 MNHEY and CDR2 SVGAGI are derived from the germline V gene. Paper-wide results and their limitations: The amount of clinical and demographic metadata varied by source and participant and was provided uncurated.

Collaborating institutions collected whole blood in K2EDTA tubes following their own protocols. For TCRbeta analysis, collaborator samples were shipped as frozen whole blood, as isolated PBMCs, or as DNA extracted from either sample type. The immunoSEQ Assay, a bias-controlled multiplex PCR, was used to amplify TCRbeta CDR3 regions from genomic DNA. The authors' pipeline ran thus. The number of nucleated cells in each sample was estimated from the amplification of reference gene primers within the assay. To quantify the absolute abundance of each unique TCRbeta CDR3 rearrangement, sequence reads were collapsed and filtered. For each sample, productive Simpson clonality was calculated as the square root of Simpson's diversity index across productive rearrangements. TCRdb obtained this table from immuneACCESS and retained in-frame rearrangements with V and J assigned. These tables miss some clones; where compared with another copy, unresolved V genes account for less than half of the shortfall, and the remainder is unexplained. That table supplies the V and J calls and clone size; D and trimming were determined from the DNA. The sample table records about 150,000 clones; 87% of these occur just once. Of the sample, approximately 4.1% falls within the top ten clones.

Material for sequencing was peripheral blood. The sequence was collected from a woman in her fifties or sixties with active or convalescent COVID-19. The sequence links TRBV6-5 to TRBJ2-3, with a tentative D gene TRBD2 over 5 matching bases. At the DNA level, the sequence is TGTGCCAGCGCGACTATACGAGACGGAGATACGCAGTATTTT. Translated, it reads CASATIRDGDTQYF.